This TCR beta chain came from a study of blood T cell repertoires in COVID-19. This CDR3 contains 18 residues. Unmatched junction bases numbered 13, after V lost 2 bases and J lost 2 bases. The germline V gene has CDR1 KGHSH and CDR2 LQKENI. Recovery meant two consecutive negative NP/OP PCR tests, professional clearance, or resolved symptoms. As processed by the authors: Reference gene primer amplification in the assay estimated nucleated cell counts. Method: immunoSEQ multiplex PCR; TCRdb's copy keeps in-frame clones and lacks some. Clone size and the V and J calls come from that table; the DNA yielded D and trimming. Of about 160,000 clones in the sample, about 81% were seen once.

This sequence joins TRBV18 and TRBJ2-5, with 8 bases lining up with TRBD1. Sequenced input: PBMCs or T cells enriched from blood (not recorded which). The receptor was derived from a man between 50 and 59 years old who had recovered from COVID-19. DNA for the CDR3: TGTGCCAGCTCACCAACTAAAAAAACCCGGGACAGGCAAGAGACCCAGTACTTC. Amino acid sequence: CASSPTKKTRDRQETQYF.